The T cell receptor beta chain described here comes from a study of shared clonotypes between healthy human individuals. This clone has a count of ten or more. Germline loops: CDR1 SGHRS, CDR2 YFSETQ. V was trimmed by 7 bases and J by 1 base, leaving 11 bases between them. The CDR3 contains 13 residues. With ten immunoSEQ deep assay plates, unsorted PBMC DNA underwent sequencing. Repertoires were generated with immunoSEQ multiplex PCR, while TCRdb's copy carries only in-frame clones and drops some. The table includes some 450,000 clones, approximately 80% detected once. The TCR sequence derives from a woman aged 40 to 55 in good health. Some clones in this sample may be carry-over from other donors' samples. The source material was PBMCs. The chain links TRBV5-1 to TRBJ1-2; D may be TRBD1 (6 bases). The CDR3 DNA reads as TGCGCCAGCGGGGCAGGGGATAACTATGGCTACACCTTC. Amino acids: CASGAGDNYGYTF. Filled out from reference TRBV5-1 and TRBJ1-2, the complete variable domain reads KAGVTQTPRYLIKTRGQQVTLSCSPISGHRSVSWYQQTPGQGLQFLFEYFSETQRNKGNFPGRFSGRQFSNSRSEMNVSTLELGDSALYLCASGAGDNYGYTFGSGTRLTVV.